The source of this TCR beta chain is a study of blood T cell repertoires in COVID-19. Looking at the study overall: The United States, Italy and Spain were the sources of the acute and convalescent COVID-19 samples. PBMCs, B-cell-depleted T cells, or T cells provided the cDNA or gDNA that made up the material.

The data were produced by immunoSEQ multiplex PCR, yet TCRdb's version contains in-frame clones alone and is incomplete. Of roughly 250,000 clones detected, 80% to 90% appear once; the ten largest clones hold around 0.8%. The receptor comes from a young man with acute or convalescent COVID-19. Material for sequencing was peripheral blood.

CDR3 nucleotides: TGCGCCAGCAGCCCTCTAGCGGGAGTCCAAAATGAGCAGTTCTTC. Residues: CASSPLAGVQNEQFF. The chain joins TRBV5-1 to TRBJ2-1, with 10 positions matching TRBD2. The V gene's germline CDR1 is SGHRS and CDR2 YFSETQ. V gave up 4 bases and J gave up 7 bases; unmatched junction bases: 8. The CDR3 spans 15 residues.